Listed below are T cell receptor beta chains from one sample, sequenced in a study of CD8+CD57+ T cells in acquired aplastic anemia. TCRdb re-analysed the reads in MiXCR, keeping a single row per CDR3 protein. The data show around 180,000 distinct CDR3 sequences, with almost 50% seen just once and 10% to 15% held by the top ten. Sequencing was carried out using sorted CD4+, CD8+, or CD8+CD57+ T cells (not recorded which) from PBMCs. The receptors were sampled from a human donor with aplastic anemia. The CDR3 runs from the conserved cysteine through the conserved F or W. Each record gives: D gene, clone size, V gene, J gene, CDR3 DNA, CDR3 protein. A D gene is named only where the DNA matches it firmly. The listing skips clone size in some rows; elsewhere it reads once, few, many or a size class.

D gene: TRBD2; clone size: once; V gene: TRBV20-1; J gene: TRBJ2-3; CDR3 DNA: TGCAGTGCTAGAGATCTGGTGGGTAGCGGGGGGGCTGGAGATACGCAGTATTTT; CDR3 protein: CSARDLVGSGGAGDTQYF
D gene: .; clone size: .; V gene: TRBV10-2; J gene: TRBJ1-2; CDR3 DNA: TGCGCCAGCGGATCTCCGTGGGGCTACACCTTC; CDR3 protein: CASGSPWGYTF
D gene: .; clone size: many; V gene: TRBV19; J gene: TRBJ1-5; CDR3 DNA: TGTGCCAGTAGTTTACAGGATAGCAATCAGCCCCAGCATTTT; CDR3 protein: CASSLQDSNQPQHF
D gene: TRBD1; clone size: many; V gene: TRBV7-9; J gene: TRBJ2-7; CDR3 DNA: TGTGCCAGCAGCGCCTCCGACAGGGGGCAGGGGGAGCAGTACTTC; CDR3 protein: CASSASDRGQGEQYF
D gene: .; clone size: .; V gene: TRBV5-1; J gene: TRBJ1-4; CDR3 DNA: TGCGCCAGCAGCTTTCAAGGCAGTGAAAAACTGTTTTTT; CDR3 protein: CASSFQGSEKLFF
D gene: .; clone size: many; V gene: TRBV10-3; J gene: TRBJ1-1; CDR3 DNA: TGTGCCATCAGTGGCAGGGAGGGCACTGAAGCTTTCTTT; CDR3 protein: CAISGREGTEAFF
D gene: .; clone size: many; V gene: TRBV7-9; J gene: TRBJ2-3; CDR3 DNA: TGTGCCAGCAGCTTCTCGGGGGATACGCAGTATTTT; CDR3 protein: CASSFSGDTQYF
D gene: .; clone size: many; V gene: TRBV10-3; J gene: TRBJ2-5; CDR3 DNA: TGTGCCATCAGACAAGGACGGATACAAGAGACCCAGTACTTC; CDR3 protein: CAIRQGRIQETQYF
D gene: .; clone size: few; V gene: TRBV28; J gene: TRBJ1-2; CDR3 DNA: TGTGCCAGCAGACAACACCAATATGGCTACACCTTC; CDR3 protein: CASRQHQYGYTF
D gene: .; clone size: few; V gene: TRBV10-3; J gene: TRBJ2-7; CDR3 DNA: TGTGCCATCAGTGAGAGGTCAGGGGCCTACGAGCAGTACTTC; CDR3 protein: CAISERSGAYEQYF
D gene: .; clone size: .; V gene: TRBV2; J gene: TRBJ1-5; CDR3 DNA: TGTGCCAGCAGTGAAAGCAGGGCCCTCAATCAGCCCCAGCATTTT; CDR3 protein: CASSESRALNQPQHF
D gene: TRBD1; clone size: once; V gene: TRBV29-1; J gene: TRBJ2-1; CDR3 DNA: TGCAGCGTCGACCCGGGACAGGGGGCAAGTTTGGATGAGCAGTTCTTC; CDR3 protein: CSVDPGQGASLDEQFF
D gene: TRBD2; clone size: .; V gene: TRBV2; J gene: TRBJ2-5; CDR3 DNA: TGTGCCAGCAGACCAACTAGCGGGGGGACGACCCGGTACTTC; CDR3 protein: CASRPTSGGTTRYF